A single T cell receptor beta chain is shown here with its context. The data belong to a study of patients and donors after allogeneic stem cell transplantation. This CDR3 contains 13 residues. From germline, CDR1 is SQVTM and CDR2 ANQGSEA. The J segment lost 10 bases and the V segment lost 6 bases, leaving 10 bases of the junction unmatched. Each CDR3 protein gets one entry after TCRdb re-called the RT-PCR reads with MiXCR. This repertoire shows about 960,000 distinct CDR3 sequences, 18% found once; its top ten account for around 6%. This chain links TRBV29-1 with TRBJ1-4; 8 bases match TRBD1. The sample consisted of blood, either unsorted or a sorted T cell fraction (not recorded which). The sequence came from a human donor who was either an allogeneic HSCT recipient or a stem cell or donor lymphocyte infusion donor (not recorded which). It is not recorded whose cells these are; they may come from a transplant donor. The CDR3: CSVGDRGGGKLFF. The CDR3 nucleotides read TGCAGCGTGGGTGACAGGGGCGGCGGAAAACTGTTTTTT.